These 6 T cell receptor beta chains originate from one sample sequenced in a study of technical replicates of blood from a few donors. Method: immunoSEQ multiplex PCR; TCRdb's copy keeps in-frame clones and lacks some. Found here are approximately 70,000 clones, roughly 92% of them singletons; the top ten hold approximately 0.37%. Specimen: T cells isolated from PBMCs. The origin of the receptors is a human donor in good health.

This sequence joins TRBV2 and TRBJ2-7; D may be TRBD2 (7 bases). V lost 6 bases, J lost 4 bases, and 22 bases lay in between. CDR1 and CDR2 from the germline V gene are SNHLY and FYNNEI. The CDR3 is 16 amino acids. CDR3 sequence (DNA): TGTGCCAGCAGGGGGGGGCTAACCCTACTCGGGTACGAGCAGTACTTC. Residues: CASRGGLTLLGYEQYF.

The V and J genes are TRBV27 and TRBJ2-7; 8 bases fit TRBD2. The CDR3 totals 15 residues. V lost 6 bases, J lost 6 bases, and 13 bases stayed unmatched. The germline gives CDR1 MNHEY, CDR2 SMNVEV (reference sequence). Written as DNA, the CDR3 is TGTGCCAGCAGCCTAAGCCGGGAGGGCCTATTCGAGCAGTACTTC. The encoded protein is CASSLSREGLFEQYF.

The chain recombines TRBV5-6 with TRBJ2-3; TRBD2 agrees at 10 bases. Germline trimming cut 0 bases from V and 2 bases from J; bases unmatched to any gene: 3. Germline CDR1 reads SGHDT; CDR2 reads YYEEEE. CDR3 length: 16 residues. CDR3 sequence: CASSLGLAGVTDTQYF. CDR3 sequence (DNA): TGTGCCAGCAGCTTGGGGCTAGCGGGGGTCACAGATACGCAGTATTTT.

The rearrangement uses TRBV30 and TRBJ2-7, with 7 bases matching TRBD1. Trimming removed 4 bases from V and 4 bases from J; junction bases left unmatched: 7. Germline V CDR1 and CDR2: GTSNPN, SVGIG (reference sequence). The CDR3 spans 13 residues. CDR3 DNA: TGTGCCTGGACATGGGACAGACTATACGAGCAGTACTTC. This gives the protein CAWTWDRLYEQYF.

This chain connects TRBV6-4 to TRBJ1-1; TRBD1 matches 7 bases. Per germline, CDR1 MRHNA and CDR2 SNTAGT. J gave up 1 base and V 8 bases, and 4 bases lay outside the gene matches. The CDR3 is 13 amino acids. This CDR3 reads CASGGQPNTEAFF. The CDR3 DNA is TGTGCCAGCGGGGGACAGCCGAACACTGAAGCTTTCTTT.

The chain combines TRBV4-3 with TRBJ1-5; 7 nucleotides line up with TRBD1. The V gene's germline CDR1 is LGHNA and CDR2 YSLEER. CDR3 length: 15 amino acids. V gave up 2 bases and J gave up 7 bases; unmatched junction bases: 8. CDR3 sequence: CASSQSRVGGQPQHF. Here the CDR3 DNA reads TGCGCCAGCAGCCAATCCAGGGTAGGGGGCCAGCCCCAGCATTTT.